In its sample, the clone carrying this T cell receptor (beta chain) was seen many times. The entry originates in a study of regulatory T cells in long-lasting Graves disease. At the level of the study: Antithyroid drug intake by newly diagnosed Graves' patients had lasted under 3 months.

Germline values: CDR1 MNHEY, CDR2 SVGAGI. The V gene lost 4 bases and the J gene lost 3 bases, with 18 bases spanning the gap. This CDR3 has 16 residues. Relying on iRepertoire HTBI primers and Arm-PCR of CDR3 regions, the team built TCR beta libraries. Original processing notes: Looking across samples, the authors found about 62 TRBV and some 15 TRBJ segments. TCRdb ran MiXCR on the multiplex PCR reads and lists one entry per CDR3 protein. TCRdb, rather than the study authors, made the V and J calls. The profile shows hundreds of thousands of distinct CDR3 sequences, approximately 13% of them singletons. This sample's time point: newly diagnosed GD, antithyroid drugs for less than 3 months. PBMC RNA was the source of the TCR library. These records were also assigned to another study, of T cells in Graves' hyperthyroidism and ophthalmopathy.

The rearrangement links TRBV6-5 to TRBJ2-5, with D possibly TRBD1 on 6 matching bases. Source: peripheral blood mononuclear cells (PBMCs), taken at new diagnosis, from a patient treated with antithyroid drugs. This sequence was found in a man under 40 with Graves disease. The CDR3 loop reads CASSSHHRDIEETQYF. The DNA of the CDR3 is TGTGCCAGCAGTTCCCACCACCGGGACATTGAAGAGACCCAGTACTTC.